Presented here are 19 T cell receptor beta chains from one specimen sequenced in a study of molecular identifiers for immune sequencing clone quantification. One entry per CDR3 protein results from TCRdb running MiXCR on the PCR reads. The sample contains approximately 40,000 distinct CDR3 sequences, roughly 22% of which appear only once. The sample taken for sequencing was naive CD8+ T cells from blood, with Jurkat cell RNA spiked in. Subset here: FACS-sorted CD8+CD4-CCR7+CD45RA+ naive T cells. Receptors were obtained from a human donor in good health. Some libraries in this study had Jurkat cell RNA spiked in.

The chain has TRBV6-2 or TRBV6-3 and TRBJ2-1; D unresolved. The CDR3 length is 15 residues. Trimming pared 7 bases from V and 1 base from J, leaving 14 bases between. Germline-derived CDR1 and CDR2 are MNHEY and SVGEGT. The CDR3 coding sequence is TGTGCCAGCAACCCGGCTGGTGATTCCTACAATGAGCAGTTCTTC. It encodes CASNPAGDSYNEQFF.

This clonotype was seen at least ten times. The V call is TRBV4-3, the J call TRBJ2-3; D is ambiguous. Germline-derived CDR1 and CDR2 are LGHNA and YSLEER. The CDR3 loop spans 16 amino acids. The V end lost 0 bases, the J end lost 0 bases, and 10 bases lay between the germline ends. The CDR3 DNA reads as TGCGCCAGCAGCCAAGATATTTCGGATAGCACAGATACGCAGTATTTT. Protein: CASSQDISDSTDTQYF.

This clonotype appeared many times. The chain couples TRBV13 to TRBJ2-3; 7 bases match TRBD1. Per germline, CDR1 PRHDT and CDR2 FYEKMQ (reference sequence). The CDR3 loop spans 14 amino acids. The V gene end was trimmed by 3 bases and the J gene end by 2 bases; junction bases not matched to a gene: 2. In DNA, the CDR3 is TGTGCCAGCAGCTTGGGACAGCTCACAGATACGCAGTATTTT. Protein product: CASSLGQLTDTQYF.

About this clonotype itself: A read error may be the cause here, since a much bigger clone is one base away. The genes are TRBV28 and TRBJ2-7; no firm D call. CDR1 and CDR2 from the germline V gene are MDHEN and SYDVKM. The CDR3 runs to 13 residues. The CDR3 coding sequence is TGTGTCAGCAGTTTGACCGTGTCCTACGAGCAGTACTTC. Protein: CVSSLTVSYEQYF.

This clonotype was observed at least ten times. This chain links TRBV12-3 or TRBV12-4 with TRBJ2-3; D unresolved. This CDR3 has 16 residues. V was clipped by 6 bases and J by 3 bases, with 19 bases between them. In nucleotides, the CDR3 is TGTGCCAGCAGCCCTACCACCCCCAGTTCAACAGATACGCAGTATTTT. It yields the protein CASSPTTPSSTDTQYF.

Turning to this clonotype: Possible read error: a much larger clone is one base away. This chain links TRBV28 with TRBJ1-6, with 7 bases fitting TRBD1. The length of the CDR3 is 18 residues. Germline CDR1 MDHEN, CDR2 SYDVKM. V lost 1 base and J lost 11; bases outside the gene matches: 17. CDR3 bases: TGTGCCAGCAGTTTATCAACCGACAGGGCTTTAGGGAATCCACCCCTCCACTTT. This codes for CASSLSTDRALGNPPLHF.

As concerns this clonotype: A much larger clone differs by one base, so this may be a read error. The gene calls are TRBV6-2 or TRBV6-3 and TRBJ1-1; D unclear. V was cut by 7 bases and J by 1 base, with 10 bases left in between. In germline, CDR1 is MNHEY, CDR2 SVGEGT. The CDR3 runs 13 residues. CDR3 bases: TGTGCCAGCACCGTAGACCCGAACACTGAAGCTTTCTTT. It translates to CASTVDPNTEAFF.

About this clonotype: The junction shows a germline mismatch at one end, possibly a read error. The rearrangement joins TRBV4-1 to TRBJ2-2; D is perhaps TRBD1 or TRBD2 (5 bases each). The CDR3 is 15 residues long. Per the germline V gene, CDR1 is MGHRA and CDR2 is YSYEKL. The CDR3 region is CASRPPFRVPGALFF. For the CDR3, the DNA is TGCGCCAGCCGCCCCCCCTTCCGGGTGCCCGGGGCGCTGTTTTTT.

Only a few counts were recorded for this clonotype. The J gene is TRBJ2-7, the V gene TRBV29-1, with D perhaps matching TRBD1 (6 bases). The germline V gene encodes CDR1 SQVTM and CDR2 ANQGSEA. This CDR3 comprises 13 residues. V lost 3 bases, J lost 1 base, and 10 bases lay in between. The CDR3 loop is CSVETGKSYEQYF. As DNA, the CDR3 is TGCAGCGTTGAGACAGGAAAGTCCTACGAGCAGTACTTC.

V is TRBV6-2 or TRBV6-3 and J is TRBJ1-2; 7 bases are shared with TRBD1. CDR3 length: 19 amino acids. Germline-derived CDR1 and CDR2 are MNHEY and SVGEGT. The junction had 21 bases not matched to a gene; V was cut back by 0 bases and J by 8 bases. The CDR3, as DNA: TGTGCCAGCAGTTACTCTGCCGGACCCAGAACCGGGACAGAAGAGGGCTACACCTTC. It yields the protein CASSYSAGPRTGTEEGYTF.

This clonotype was recorded at least ten times. CDR3 sequence reads: CAGPKTENKETQYF. The DNA for the CDR3 is TGTGCCGGGCCCAAGACAGAAAACAAAGAGACCCAGTACTTC. The rearrangement links TRBV10-3 to TRBJ2-5; TRBD1 is a possible D gene (5 bases). V lost 11 bases to trimming and J lost 3 bases, with 19 bases between them. Germline CDR1 reads ENHRY; CDR2 reads SYGVKD. The length of the CDR3 is 14 residues.

This clonotype was observed a single time. A much larger clone is a single base away; this may be a read error. J is TRBJ2-7 and V is TRBV4-1, with D unresolved. Germline V gene data show CDR1 as MGHRA and CDR2 as YSYEKL. This CDR3 comprises 15 residues. The CDR3 DNA is TGCGCCAGCAGCCAAGATCTAGGCCAAGGCTACGAGCAGTGCTTC. The encoded protein is CASSQDLGQGYEQCF.

This clonotype was recorded a few times. The gene calls are TRBV27 and TRBJ2-3, with no clear D. Per the germline V gene, CDR1 is MNHEY and CDR2 is SMNVEV (reference sequence). Trimming took off 3 bases at V and 5 bases at J, with 9 bases between the two ends. The CDR3 has 13 amino acids. The CDR3 nucleotides read TGTGCCAGCAGTTTGGTGAGGCAAGATACGCAGTATTTT. Protein sequence: CASSLVRQDTQYF.

This clonotype was seen repeatedly, ten times or more. The chain couples TRBV10-2 to TRBJ2-2; unclear D gene. Trimming pared 2 bases from V and 5 bases from J, leaving 6 bases between. The CDR3 is 13 amino acids. Germline CDR1 is WSHSY and CDR2 is SAAADI. CDR3 region: CASSEKLTGELFF. The CDR3 bases are TGCGCCAGCAGTGAGAAGCTAACCGGGGAGCTGTTTTTT.

To note about this clonotype: A clone one base away is much larger, so this may be a read error. The CDR3 bases are TGTGCCAGCAGCATGACAGGAGGTGCACTGTTTTTT. Translating it yields CASSMTGGALFF. This sequence joins TRBV7-9 and TRBJ1-4; the D gene is possibly TRBD1 (6 bases). This CDR3 spans 12 amino acids. V dropped 5 bases and J dropped 13 bases, with 14 bases sitting between them. The V gene's germline CDR1 is SEHNR and CDR2 FQNEAQ (reference sequence). The full variable domain, with the rest looked up from reference TRBV7-9 and TRBJ1-4, is DTGVSQNPRHKITKRGQNVTFRCDPISEHNRLYWYRQTLGQGPEFLTYFQNEAQLEKSRLLSDRFSAERPKGSFSTLEIQRTEQGDSAMYLCASSMTGGALFFGSGTQLSVL.

In its sample, this clonotype was seen a few times. The chain has TRBV20-1 and TRBJ2-7, with 7 bases fitting TRBD1. V shed 1 base and J 4 bases; nucleotides not matched to a gene: 7. CDR3 length: 14 residues. Germline CDR1 and CDR2: DFQATT and SNEGSKA (reference sequence). The CDR3 reads CSARARDRGYEQYF. DNA of the CDR3: TGCAGTGCTAGAGCAAGGGACAGAGGGTACGAGCAGTACTTC.

The rearrangement uses TRBV27 and TRBJ2-1; 10 bases agree with TRBD2. The ends lost 7 bases at V and 4 bases at J; junction bases unmatched: 13. Germline CDR1 reads MNHEY; CDR2 reads SMNVEV (reference sequence). The CDR3 sequence is 17 residues long. The CDR3 coding sequence is TGTGCCAGCAAGGAATTGGGTGGTAGCGGGGGGTACAATGAGCAGTTCTTC. It encodes CASKELGGSGGYNEQFF.

Many counts were recorded for this clonotype. V is TRBV28 and J is TRBJ2-7, with D unclear. This CDR3 comprises 15 residues. In germline, CDR1 is MDHEN, CDR2 SYDVKM. V lost 3 bases to trimming and J lost 2 bases, with 14 bases between them. The CDR3 sequence: CASSFDEGLTYEQYF. CDR3 nucleotides: TGTGCCAGCAGTTTCGACGAAGGCCTGACCTACGAGCAGTACTTC.

To note about this clonotype: At one of its ends the junction is not consistent with the germline gene, which may arise from a read error. This chain uses TRBV30 with TRBJ2-6; tentatively, D is TRBD1 (5 bases). Germline-derived CDR1 and CDR2 are GTSNPN and SVGIG (reference sequence). This CDR3 spans 15 amino acids. CDR3 sequence: CAWSVLGSGAPVLPF. CDR3 sequence (DNA): TGTGCCTGGAGTGTACTGGGCTCTGGGGCCCCCGTCCTGCCTTTC.